The T cell receptor (beta chain) described here comes from a study of ipilimumab plus nivolumab after autologous stem cell transplantation. Across the whole study: Median doses per patient: about 5 ipilimumab, about 8 nivolumab. Study-wide results and caveats: The authors say TCR, Treg and microbiome findings warrant further study.

This clone showed up just a few times. Its antigen is unidentified. The sample holds other DNA sequences that translate to the same CDR3. Only in-frame clones appear in the TCRdb table, and some are missing; sequencing was by immunoSEQ multiplex PCR. This table has 15,000 to 20,000 clones, 81% appearing once. Starting 14 to 28 days after autologous transplant, ipilimumab 1 mg/kg was given. Through week 26, nivolumab 3 mg/kg IV was given weeks 1, 4, 7, 10, then biweekly. Looked up from germline, CDR1 is MNHNS and CDR2 is SASEGT. The V end was cut by 7 bases, the J end by 0 bases, with 9 bases between. This CDR3 has 13 amino acids.

This chain connects TRBV6-1 to TRBJ1-1; D perhaps matches TRBD1 (5 bases). The source material was PBMCs, sampled in a trial of ipilimumab plus nivolumab as post-transplant consolidation. The source of this sequence is a male donor with diffuse large B-cell lymphoma. CDR3 sequence: CASTRQMNTEAFF. The CDR3 bases are TGTGCCAGCACCAGACAGATGAACACTGAAGCTTTCTTT.